Listed below are T cell receptor beta chains from one sample, sequenced in a study of T cell responses to AZD1222 COVID-19 vaccine. TCRdb's copy holds only in-frame clones and misses some; the assay was immunoSEQ multiplex PCR. Of tens of thousands of clones listed, 75% to 95% are singletons. Here the sequenced sample was peripheral blood, taken on day 0 of MenACWY control vaccination. These receptors originate from an adult in good health. Each CDR3 is given with its conserved first and last residue. A D gene is named only where the DNA matches it firmly. A clone size is listed for some rows: how often the clone was seen (once, few, many), or a class if it is expanded.

size	V	D	J	DNA	CDR3
-	TRBV29-1	-	TRBJ1-1	TGCAGCATCGAAGTGAACACTGAAGCTTTCTTT	CSIEVNTEAFF
-	TRBV7-2	TRBD1	TRBJ1-3	TGTGCCAGCAGCTCGGGACAGGGGACTGGAAACACCATATATTTT	CASSSGQGTGNTIYF
-	TRBV28	TRBD1	TRBJ2-7	TGTGCCAGCAGGGAAGGGGGCGACCCCCGCGAGCAGTACTTC	CASREGGDPREQYF
few	TRBV27	-	TRBJ2-3	TGTGCCAGCAGAACAGGCGCCGTGGATACGCAGTATTTT	CASRTGAVDTQYF
-	TRBV14	TRBD1	TRBJ1-4	TGTGCCAGCAGCCAGTACAGGGGAACTAATGAAAAACTGTTTTTT	CASSQYRGTNEKLFF
-	TRBV4-2	-	TRBJ1-1	TGTGCCAGCAGCCAAGTCCCGACACTGAACACTGAAGCTTTCTTT	CASSQVPTLNTEAFF
-	TRBV28	-	TRBJ1-5	TGTGCCAGCAACCCCGGCTGGGGGGGTCAGCCCCAGCATTTT	CASNPGWGGQPQHF
-	TRBV5-1	-	TRBJ2-5	TGCGCCAGCAGCTCGGCGGGGAGGAGACAAGAGACCCAGTACTTC	CASSSAGRRQETQYF
-	TRBV28	-	TRBJ1-1	TGTGCCAGCAGTCCTCCCGATTTCCAGAACACTGAAGCTTTCTTT	CASSPPDFQNTEAFF
-	TRBV6-5	-	TRBJ2-7	TGTGCCAGTCAGATAGCCCCAGGGGACTACGAGCAGTACTTC	CASQIAPGDYEQYF
once	TRBV13	TRBD1	TRBJ1-5	TGTGCCAGCAGCCCTGTGACAGGGGGTTCCTTTATGCCCCAGCATTTT	CASSPVTGGSFMPQHF
-	TRBV6-5	TRBD2	TRBJ2-2	TGTGCCAGCGGTCGGGGGGGTACGATCCCCGGGGAGCTGTTTTTT	CASGRGGTIPGELFF
-	TRBV9	TRBD1	TRBJ2-1	TGTGCCAGCAGCGTAGTTGGGACAGGGGATGAGCAGTTCTTC	CASSVVGTGDEQFF
-	TRBV10-1	-	TRBJ1-1	TGCGCCAGCAGTTCAGGGTTGGAAACTGAAGCTTTCTTT	CASSSGLETEAFF